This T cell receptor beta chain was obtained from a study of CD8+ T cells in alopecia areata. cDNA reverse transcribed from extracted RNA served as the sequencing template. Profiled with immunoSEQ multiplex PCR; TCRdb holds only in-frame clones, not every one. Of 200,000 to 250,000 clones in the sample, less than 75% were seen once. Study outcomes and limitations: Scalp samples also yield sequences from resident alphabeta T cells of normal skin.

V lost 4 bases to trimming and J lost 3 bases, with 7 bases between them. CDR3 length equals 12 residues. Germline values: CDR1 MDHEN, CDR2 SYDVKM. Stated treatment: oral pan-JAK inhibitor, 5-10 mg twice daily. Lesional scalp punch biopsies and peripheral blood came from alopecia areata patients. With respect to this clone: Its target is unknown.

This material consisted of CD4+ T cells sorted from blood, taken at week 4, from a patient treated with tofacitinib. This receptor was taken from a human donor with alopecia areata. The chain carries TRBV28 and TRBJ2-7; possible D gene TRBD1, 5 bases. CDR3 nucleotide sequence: TGTGCCAGCAGTTCCGACAGCTACGAGCAGTACTTC. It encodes CASSSDSYEQYF.